The present TCR beta chain was sequenced within a study of cytomegalovirus exposure and HLA in healthy donors. Study-wide background: A preliminary data release comprised around 85 million unique TCRs obtained from HLA-typed donors.

The PCR employed 60 Vbeta primers together with 13 Jbeta primers. Clones were sequenced by immunoSEQ multiplex PCR, and TCRdb holds only the in-frame ones, with some missing. The sample yields 240,000 or so clones, roughly 82% seen once. Turning to this clone: What it binds is unknown.

Overall study results and limits: V- and J-gene trimming of TCR beta was linked (in a later analysis) to a missense DCLRE1C variant. Most sequenced TCRs were rare (though some public TCRs occurred in many donors).

Trimming at V came to 5 bases and at J to 4 bases, leaving 9 bases not matched to a gene. CDR1 and CDR2 (germline): SGHNT, YENEEA. CDR3 length: 16 amino acids. The sequencing input was PBMCs. This clonotype originated in a middle-aged woman in good health and CMV-seropositive. The V and J genes are TRBV11-3 and TRBJ1-3, with 9 bases fitting TRBD1. CDR3 DNA sequence: TGTGCCAGCAGCCCGGGACAGGGAGAGGCCGGAAACACCATATATTTT. Protein sequence: CASSPGQGEAGNTIYF.